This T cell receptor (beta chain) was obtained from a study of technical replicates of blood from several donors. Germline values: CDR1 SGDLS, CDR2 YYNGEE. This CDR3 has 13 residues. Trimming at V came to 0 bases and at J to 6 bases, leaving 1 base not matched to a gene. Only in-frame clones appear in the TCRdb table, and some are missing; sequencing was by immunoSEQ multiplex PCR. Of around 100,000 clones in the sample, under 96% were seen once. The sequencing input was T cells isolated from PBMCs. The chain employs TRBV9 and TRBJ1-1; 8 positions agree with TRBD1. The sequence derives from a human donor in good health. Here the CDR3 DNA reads TGTGCCAGCAGCGTAGAGGGACAGGCTGAAGCTTTCTTT. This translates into CASSVEGQAEAFF.